Below, 2 T cell receptor beta chains from the same sample are listed, as sequenced in a study of T cell responses to AZD1222 COVID-19 vaccine. Clones were read by immunoSEQ multiplex PCR, and TCRdb kept only the in-frame ones, dropping some. Of 95,000 to 110,000 clones listed, 86% are singletons. The sequenced sample was peripheral blood, obtained 28 days after the second dose of the MenACWY control vaccine. These receptors originate from an adult who received the MenACWY meningococcal vaccine as a control.

The chain has TRBV2 and TRBJ2-7; D is undetermined. The V end lost 3 bases, the J end lost 0 bases, and 6 bases lay between the germline ends. This CDR3 spans 13 amino acids. The germline gives CDR1 SNHLY, CDR2 FYNNEI. CDR3 DNA: TGTGCCAGCAGTGACGGAAGCTCCTACGAGCAGTACTTC. This translates into CASSDGSSYEQYF.

Written as DNA, the CDR3 is TGCAGCACGCGGAATTGGGGGACCCAGTACTTC. Its protein product is CSTRNWGTQYF. The J gene is TRBJ2-5, the V gene TRBV20-1; D gene unclear. The length of the CDR3 is 11 residues. Germline assignment: CDR1 DFQATT and CDR2 SNEGSKA (reference sequence).